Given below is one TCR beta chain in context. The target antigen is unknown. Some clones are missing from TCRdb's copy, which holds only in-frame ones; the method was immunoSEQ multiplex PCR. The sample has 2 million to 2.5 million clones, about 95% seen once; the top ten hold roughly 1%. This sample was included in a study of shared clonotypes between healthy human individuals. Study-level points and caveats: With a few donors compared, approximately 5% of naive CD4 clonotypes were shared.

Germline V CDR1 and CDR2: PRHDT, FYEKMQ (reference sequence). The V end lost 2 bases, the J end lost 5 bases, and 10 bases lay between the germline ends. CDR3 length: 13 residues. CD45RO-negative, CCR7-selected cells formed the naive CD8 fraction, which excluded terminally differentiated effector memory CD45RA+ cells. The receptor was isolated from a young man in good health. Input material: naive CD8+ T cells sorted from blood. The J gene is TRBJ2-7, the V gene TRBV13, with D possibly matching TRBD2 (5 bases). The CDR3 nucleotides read TGTGCCAGCAGCTTACGACTATCAAACGAGCAGTACTTC. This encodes CASSLRLSNEQYF.